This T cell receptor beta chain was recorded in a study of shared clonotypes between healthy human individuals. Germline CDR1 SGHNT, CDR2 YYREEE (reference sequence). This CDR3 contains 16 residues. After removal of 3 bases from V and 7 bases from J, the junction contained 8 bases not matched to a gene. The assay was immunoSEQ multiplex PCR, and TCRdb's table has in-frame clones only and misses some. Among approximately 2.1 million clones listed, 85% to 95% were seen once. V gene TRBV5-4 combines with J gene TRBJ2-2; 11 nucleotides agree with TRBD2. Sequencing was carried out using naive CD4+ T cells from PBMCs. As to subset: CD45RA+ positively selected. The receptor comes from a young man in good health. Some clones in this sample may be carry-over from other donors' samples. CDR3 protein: CASSSTSGSKDGELFF. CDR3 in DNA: TGTGCCAGCAGCTCTACTAGCGGGAGTAAGGACGGGGAGCTGTTTTTT.